The source of this T cell receptor beta chain is a study of OX40 agonist ivuxolimab in advanced cancers. About the study: Patients were under 90% male with ages roughly 20 to 90, mean 60.

The CDR3 consists of 18 residues. CDR1 and CDR2 from the germline V gene are SGDLS and YYNGEE. V shed 4 bases and J 1 base; nucleotides not matched to a gene: 14. Autoimmune disease history or systemic immunosuppression disqualified patients. The protocol was immunoSEQ multiplex PCR, while the TCRdb copy is restricted to in-frame clones and leaves out a portion. The table lists about 50,000 clones, approximately 89% of them singletons, with around 6% in the top ten. The V and J genes are TRBV9 and TRBJ2-3, with 8 nucleotides matching TRBD1. The clonotype comes from an adult with an advanced solid tumor such as melanoma, head and neck, liver or kidney cancer. The sample was CD4+ or CD8+ T cells sorted from blood, taken in a trial of the OX40 agonist ivuxolimab. CDR3 residues: CASSINPKQGEGTDTQYF. The CDR3 region has the DNA TGTGCCAGCAGCATCAACCCCAAACAGGGGGAGGGCACAGATACGCAGTATTTT.